This TCR beta chain was identified during a study of CD8 T cells in cerebrospinal fluid in Alzheimer's disease (dated by TCRdb to the early 2020s). At the level of the whole study: The study assessed CSF T cell clonal expansion with two single-cell approaches: plate-based nested PCR sequencing and droplet-based sequencing. A total of 20 to 30 samples were covered by the CSF gene-expression analysis, in which Parkinson's disease patients were included. In the droplet-based CSF analysis comparing patients with controls, there were roughly 10 healthy controls (fewer than 11,000 cells) and roughly 10 patients with MCI or Alzheimer's disease (approximately 10,000 cells). The study tested whether clonally expanded T cells were present in cerebrospinal fluid from healthy elderly individuals and from patients with neurodegenerative disease. Paper-wide results and their limitations: The EBV-specific clones were neither the most highly expanded clones nor enriched among patients. Compared with controls, patients with MCI or Alzheimer's disease had a higher percentage of their CSF TCRs made up by the single largest clone. The authors cautioned that detecting EBV-specific TCRs in CSF does not establish a causal link between EBV and Alzheimer's disease. In pooled data, a highly expanded clone (at least 3% of TCRs) occurred in 1 of 10 healthy subjects versus most of the 6 Alzheimer's patients. Only samples with detectable clones went into the overall clonality comparison: 11 healthy, 5 MCI, 5 AD, and 6 PD.

A count is missing, but by frequency this clonotype is medium-sized (0.01 to 0.1%). The antigen it recognizes is unknown. Library preparation used 10x single-cell sequencing. Profiling of CSF cells was done with 10X Genomics single-cell V(D)J and 5' gene-expression libraries. CSF single-cell TCR libraries were sequenced on an Illumina NextSeq550. Regarding the original processing steps: V(D)J reads were aligned to the vdj-GRCh38 alts ensemble 2.0.0 reference and processed with the Cell Ranger vdj pipeline. Cell barcodes sharing the same set of productive CDR3 nucleotide sequences were defined as clonotypes. Clonotype information was added to Seurat v3.0 gene-expression metadata to link clonality with transcriptional profiles. Any CSF cell with more than 1,800 genes, more than 7,500 UMIs or more than 10% mitochondrial reads was removed. To identify TCRs with known antigen specificity, CDR3-beta sequences were compared against VDJdb. Network analysis of clone sharing used the R package qgraph and included only TCRs with complete alpha and beta chains. Reprocessed by TCRdb, the reads give a single entry per CDR3 protein sequence, without DNA. These V and J calls derive from TCRdb rather than the authors' analysis. The sample table on file contains 950 to 1,200 distinct CDR3 sequences. Just over 15% of the sample goes to the ten largest clones.

None of the participants had acute infectious disease, and every participant was in good physical condition. Live CSF cells for droplet-based sequencing were sorted with a live/dead marker. To pellet immune cells, CSF obtained by lumbar puncture was centrifuged at 300g. Each CSF sample was checked for red blood cells, and any sample showing blood contamination was excluded. CSF cells were cryopreserved in freezing medium, frozen overnight at -80 °C, and then stored in liquid nitrogen. Before analysis, CSF samples were stored for less than seven months. In the germline V gene, CDR1 corresponds to LGHNA and CDR2 to YSLEER. The CDR3 has 16 amino acids, counting the end cysteine and phenylalanine. The coding DNA is unavailable.

Here the chain combines TRBV4-3 and TRBJ2-3; there is no DNA to check the TCRdb D call of TRBD1. The sample taken for sequencing was cerebrospinal fluid. The clonotype comes from a human donor in good health. The CDR3: CASSQEGRGYTDTQYF.